The clone carrying this T cell receptor (beta chain) came up many times. TCRdb re-called the 5' RACE reads with MiXCR, one entry per CDR3 protein. The sample includes 120,000 or so distinct CDR3 sequences, about 7.2% seen only once; the top ten take roughly 2.5%. The data stem from a study of T cells after yellow fever vaccination. From germline, CDR1 is SNHLY and CDR2 FYNNEI. The V gene lost 6 bases and the J gene lost 1 base, with 11 bases spanning the gap. This CDR3 is 14 amino acids long. Source: CD4+ T cells sorted from PBMCs, taken about 41 days after the first yellow fever vaccination. The clonotype comes from a man aged 18 to 30 who received the YFV17D yellow fever vaccine. V is TRBV2 and J is TRBJ2-3; either TRBD1 or TRBD2 may supply D (5 bases each). CDR3 DNA: TGTGCCAGCAGCCGACAGAGGGGCACAGATACGCAGTATTTT. This gives the protein CASSRQRGTDTQYF.